This is a list of T cell receptor beta chains from one sample in a study of T cells in Graves' hyperthyroidism and ophthalmopathy. One entry per CDR3 protein, called by TCRdb with MiXCR from the multiplex PCR reads. Of hundreds of thousands of distinct CDR3 sequences listed, about 15% were seen once; the top ten hold less than 15%. Specimen: blood. The receptors come from a man aged 18 to 29 with Graves' ophthalmopathy. CDR3s include the opening cysteine and the closing phenylalanine or tryptophan. A D gene is named only where the DNA matches it firmly. The size of a clone is reported for some rows only, either as once, few or many, or as a class for expanded clones.

j_gene,v_gene,abundance,d_gene,len,CDR3aa,CDR3nt
TRBJ2-5,TRBV5-5,once,TRBD1,15,CASESRTGGAETQYF,TGTGCCAGCGAATCCAGGACAGGGGGCGCAGAGACCCAGTACTTC
TRBJ2-2,TRBV5-1,many,NA,15,CASSLGQGNTGELFF,TGTGCCAGCAGTTTAGGGCAGGGAAACACCGGGGAGCTGTTTTTT
TRBJ2-7,TRBV7-2,many,TRBD1,14,CASSLDGTVPYRYF,TGTGCCAGCAGCTTAGATGGGACAGTTCCCTATCGGTACTTC
TRBJ1-1,TRBV7-9,NA,NA,15,CAGSLGGSMNTEAFF,TGTGCCGGCAGCTTAGGGGGATCCATGAACACTGAAGCTTTCTTT
TRBJ1-2,TRBV10-1,many,NA,12,CASSQINYGYTF,TGCGCCAGCAGTCAGATTAACTATGGCTACACCTTC
TRBJ2-7,TRBV5-1,many,NA,15,CASSLGLDITYEQYF,TGCGCCAGCAGCTTGGGACTAGACATAACCTACGAGCAGTACTTC
TRBJ2-3,TRBV5-1,many,NA,14,CASSTSISTDTQYF,TGCGCCAGCAGCACTAGCATTAGCACAGATACGCAGTATTTT
TRBJ2-5,TRBV5-1,NA,NA,16,CASSLAGAASQETQYF,TGCGCCAGCAGCTTGGCAGGGGCTGCCTCCCAAGAGACCCAGTACTTC
TRBJ1-2,TRBV19,NA,TRBD1,15,CASSMRDRSFYGYTF,TGTGCCAGTAGTATGAGGGACAGGAGTTTCTATGGCTACACCTTC
TRBJ2-7,TRBV4-1,once,NA,15,CASSQGLSTLQEQYF,TGCGCCAGCAGCCAAGGTCTTAGCACCTTGCAGGAGCAGTACTTC
TRBJ2-7,TRBV7-6,many,NA,16,CASSLGSGTAGYEQYF,TGTGCCAGCAGCTTAGGATCCGGGACAGCGGGGTACGAGCAGTACTTC
TRBJ2-7,TRBV3-1,many,NA,13,CASSTTRLNEQYF,TGTGCCAGCAGCACCACGCGGTTAAACGAGCAGTACTTC
TRBJ1-2,TRBV5-1,many,NA,14,CASSIGNVVYGYTF,TGCGCCAGCTCGATTGGGAATGTAGTCTATGGCTACACCTTC
TRBJ1-2,TRBV27,many,NA,14,CASSPRWEGYGYTF,TGTGCCAGCAGTCCGAGGTGGGAAGGCTATGGCTACACCTTC
TRBJ2-1,TRBV19,many,NA,14,CASGEDGSYNEQFF,TGTGCCAGTGGTGAGGACGGCTCCTACAATGAGCAGTTCTTC
TRBJ2-7,TRBV2,few,NA,15,CASSEERGRLYEQYF,TGTGCCAGCAGTGAAGAACGGGGGCGTCTATACGAGCAGTACTTC
TRBJ2-2,TRBV7-2,many,NA,14,CASSPQGIGGELFF,TGTGCCAGCAGCCCCCAGGGGATCGGCGGGGAGCTGTTTTTT
TRBJ2-2,TRBV3-1,many,NA,13,CASSQVGTGELFF,TGTGCCAGCAGCCAAGTGGGAACCGGGGAGCTGTTTTTT
TRBJ1-5,TRBV12-3/TRBV12-4,NA,NA,13,CASTKTGLGPQHF,TGTGCCAGCACCAAGACAGGCTTAGGGCCCCAGCATTTT
TRBJ2-7,TRBV7-7,many,TRBD2,16,CASSPSPLAGRYEQYF,TGTGCTAGCAGCCCCTCCCCGTTAGCGGGACGCTACGAGCAGTACTTC
TRBJ2-7,TRBV11-2,many,TRBD2,15,CASSLVAGGTYEQYF,TGTGCCAGCAGCTTAGTAGCGGGAGGGACCTACGAGCAGTACTTC
TRBJ1-1,TRBV3-1,many,TRBD1,16,CASSLLEGALNTEAFF,TGTGCCAGCAGCCTCCTCGAGGGGGCATTGAACACTGAAGCTTTCTTT
TRBJ2-6,TRBV7-9,few,NA,11,CATGGANVLTF,TGTGCCACCGGAGGGGCCAACGTCCTGACTTTC
TRBJ2-1,TRBV12-3/TRBV12-4,many,NA,13,CASSFDVSGEQFF,TGTGCCAGCAGTTTTGATGTGTCTGGTGAGCAGTTCTTC
TRBJ1-6,TRBV6-2/TRBV6-3,NA,NA,13,CAIQGFLDSPLHF,TGTGCCATTCAGGGTTTTTTGGATTCACCCCTCCACTTT
TRBJ2-7,TRBV4-1,NA,NA,18,CASSQSWAQGGFTYEQYF,TGCGCCAGCAGCCAATCATGGGCGCAGGGGGGATTCACCTACGAGCAGTACTTC
TRBJ1-5,TRBV18,many,NA,12,CASSPLGQPQHF,TGTGCCAGCTCACCCCTGGGGCAGCCCCAGCATTTT
TRBJ2-3,TRBV6-1,NA,NA,13,CASSLLGVDTQYF,TGTGCCAGCAGTTTACTAGGGGTAGATACGCAGTATTTT
TRBJ2-1,TRBV7-6,many,TRBD2,17,CASSLGSSGGSYNEQFF,TGTGCCAGCAGCTTAGGGTCTAGCGGAGGCTCCTACAATGAGCAGTTCTTC
TRBJ2-7,TRBV20-1,NA,TRBD2,15,CSASSSGGPTYEQYF,TGCAGTGCTAGTTCTAGCGGGGGGCCAACCTACGAGCAGTACTTC
TRBJ2-1,TRBV9,few,TRBD2,16,CASSRSTSGKGNEQFF,TGTGCCAGCAGCCGATCGACTAGCGGGAAAGGTAATGAGCAGTTCTTC
TRBJ1-2,TRBV6-1,NA,NA,13,CTSRNNLNYGYTF,TGTACCAGCAGGAACAACCTTAACTATGGCTACACCTTC
TRBJ1-2,TRBV6-6,many,NA,15,CASSYSRGWRYGYTF,TGTGCCAGCAGTTACTCGCGAGGGTGGCGATATGGCTACACCTTC
TRBJ2-3,TRBV30,many,TRBD1,16,CASTSGTGGTTDTQYF,TGTGCTTCTACATCCGGGACAGGGGGCACGACAGATACGCAGTATTTT
TRBJ2-7,TRBV5-1,few,NA,14,CASSSGSSLYEQYF,TGCGCCAGCAGCTCAGGCTCCTCACTCTACGAGCAGTACTTC
TRBJ1-5,TRBV19,NA,TRBD1,14,CASTQGQGGQPQHF,TGTGCCAGTACCCAGGGACAGGGAGGTCAGCCCCAGCATTTT
TRBJ2-1,TRBV5-1,many,NA,11,CASSLDGEQFF,TGCGCCAGCAGCTTAGATGGTGAGCAGTTCTTC
TRBJ2-3,TRBV7-2,many,TRBD2,15,CASSLTSGFTDTQYF,TGTGCCAGCAGCCTGACTAGCGGCTTCACAGATACGCAGTATTTT
TRBJ1-1,TRBV29-1,many,NA,14,CSVEGQRVNTEAFF,TGCAGCGTTGAAGGGCAACGGGTGAACACTGAAGCTTTCTTT
TRBJ2-2,TRBV12-3/TRBV12-4,many,TRBD2,15,CASSRTRVNTGELFF,TGTGCCAGCAGCAGGACTAGAGTGAACACCGGGGAGCTGTTTTTT
TRBJ2-5,TRBV19,NA,NA,11,CASRDQETQYF,TGTGCCAGTAGGGACCAAGAGACCCAGTACTTC
TRBJ2-3,TRBV9,NA,TRBD2,11,CASTSGNTQYF,TGTGCCAGCACGAGCGGGAATACGCAGTATTTT
TRBJ2-6,TRBV27,many,NA,14,CASMRDSGANVLTF,TGTGCCAGCATGAGGGACTCTGGGGCCAACGTCCTGACTTTC
TRBJ2-5,TRBV6-1,many,NA,14,CASSERGLGETQYF,TGTGCCAGCAGCGAAAGGGGATTGGGGGAGACCCAGTACTTC
TRBJ1-5,TRBV24-1,once,NA,14,CAASDFQGNQPQHF,TGTGCCGCCAGTGATTTCCAGGGTAATCAGCCCCAGCATTTT
TRBJ2-7,TRBV4-1,many,NA,13,CASSQDFHYEQYF,TGCGCCAGCAGCCAAGATTTTCACTACGAGCAGTACTTC
TRBJ2-5,TRBV28,many,TRBD2,15,CASSLLAGALGTQYF,TGTGCCAGCAGTTTACTAGCGGGGGCGTTAGGGACCCAGTACTTC
TRBJ2-3,TRBV3-1,NA,NA,15,CASSRLPGTLDTQYF,TGTGCCAGCAGCCGCCTCCCGGGGACCCTAGATACGCAGTATTTT
TRBJ1-2,TRBV15,many,NA,14,CATSPGQLNYGYTF,TGTGCCACCAGCCCCGGACAGCTCAACTATGGCTACACCTTC
TRBJ1-6,TRBV6-1,many,NA,14,CASSSTGPNSPLHF,TGTGCCAGCAGTTCGACAGGTCCCAATTCACCCCTCCACTTT
TRBJ1-2,TRBV12-3/TRBV12-4,few,TRBD1,12,CASSITGQGKTF,TGTGCCAGCAGCATAACCGGACAGGGTAAAACCTTC